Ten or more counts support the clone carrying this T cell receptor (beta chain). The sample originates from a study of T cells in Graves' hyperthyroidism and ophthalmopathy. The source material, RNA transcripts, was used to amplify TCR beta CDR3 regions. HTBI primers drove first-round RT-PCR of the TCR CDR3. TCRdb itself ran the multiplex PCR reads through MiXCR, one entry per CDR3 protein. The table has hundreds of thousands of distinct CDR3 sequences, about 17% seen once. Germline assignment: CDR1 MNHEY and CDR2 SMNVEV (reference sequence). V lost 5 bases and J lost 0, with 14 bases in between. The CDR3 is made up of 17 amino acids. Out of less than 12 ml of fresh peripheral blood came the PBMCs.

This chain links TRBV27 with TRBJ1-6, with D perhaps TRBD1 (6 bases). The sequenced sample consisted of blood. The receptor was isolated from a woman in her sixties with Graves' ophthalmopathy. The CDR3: CASSNLGQSSYNSPLHF. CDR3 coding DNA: TGTGCCAGCAGTAACCTCGGACAGAGCTCCTATAATTCACCCCTCCACTTT.